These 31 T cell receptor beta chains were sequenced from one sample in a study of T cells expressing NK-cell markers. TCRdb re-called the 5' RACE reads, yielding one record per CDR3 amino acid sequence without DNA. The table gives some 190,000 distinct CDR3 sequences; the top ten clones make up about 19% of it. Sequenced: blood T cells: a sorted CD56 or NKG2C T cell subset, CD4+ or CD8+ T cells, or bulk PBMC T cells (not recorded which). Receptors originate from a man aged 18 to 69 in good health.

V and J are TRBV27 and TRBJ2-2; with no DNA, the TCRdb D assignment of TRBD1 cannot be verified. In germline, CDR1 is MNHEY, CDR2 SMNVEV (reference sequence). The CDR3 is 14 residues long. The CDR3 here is CASSFRVFTGELFF.

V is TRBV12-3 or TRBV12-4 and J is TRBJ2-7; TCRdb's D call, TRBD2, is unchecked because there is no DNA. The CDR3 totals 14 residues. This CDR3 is CASSPTSGSYEQYF.

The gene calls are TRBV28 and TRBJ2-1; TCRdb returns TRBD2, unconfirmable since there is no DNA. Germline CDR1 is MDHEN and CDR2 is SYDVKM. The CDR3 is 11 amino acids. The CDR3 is CASRLEDEQFF.

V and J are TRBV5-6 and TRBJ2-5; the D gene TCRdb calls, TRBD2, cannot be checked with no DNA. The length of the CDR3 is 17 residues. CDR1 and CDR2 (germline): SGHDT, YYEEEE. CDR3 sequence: CASSPRLAGGLGETQYF. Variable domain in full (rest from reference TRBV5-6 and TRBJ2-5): DAGVTQSPTHLIKTRGQQVTLRCSPKSGHDTVSWYQQALGQGPQFIFQYYEEEERQRGNFPDRFSGHQFPNYSSELNVNALLLGDSALYLCASSPRLAGGLGETQYFGPGTRLLVL.

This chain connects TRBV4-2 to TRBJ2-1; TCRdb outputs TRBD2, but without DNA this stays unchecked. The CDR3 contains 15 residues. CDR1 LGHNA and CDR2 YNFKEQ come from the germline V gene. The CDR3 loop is CASTPRRGGLNEQFF.

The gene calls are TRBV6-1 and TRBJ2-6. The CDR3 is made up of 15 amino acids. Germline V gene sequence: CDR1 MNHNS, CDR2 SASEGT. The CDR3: CASSPASSGANVLTF.

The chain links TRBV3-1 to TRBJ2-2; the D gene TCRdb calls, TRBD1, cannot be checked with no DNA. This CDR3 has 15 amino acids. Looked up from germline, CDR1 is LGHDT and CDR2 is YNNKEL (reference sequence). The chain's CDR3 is CASSQGGWNTGELFF.

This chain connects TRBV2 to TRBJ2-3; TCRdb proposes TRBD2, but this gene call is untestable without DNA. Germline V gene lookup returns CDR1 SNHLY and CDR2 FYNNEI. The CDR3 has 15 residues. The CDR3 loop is CASRVGTSGLDTQYF.

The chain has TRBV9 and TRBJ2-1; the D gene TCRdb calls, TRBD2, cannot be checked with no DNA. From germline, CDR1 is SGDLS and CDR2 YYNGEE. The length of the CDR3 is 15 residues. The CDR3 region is CASSASGGAGDEQFF.

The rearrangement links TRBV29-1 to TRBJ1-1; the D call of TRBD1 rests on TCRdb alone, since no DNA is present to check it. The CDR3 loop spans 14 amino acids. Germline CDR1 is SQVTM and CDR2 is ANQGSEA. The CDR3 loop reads CSVTRGDRGTEAFF.

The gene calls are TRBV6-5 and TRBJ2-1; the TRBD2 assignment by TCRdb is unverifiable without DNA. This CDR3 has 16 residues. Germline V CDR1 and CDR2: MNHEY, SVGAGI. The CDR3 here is CASSPPSREQAGEQFF.

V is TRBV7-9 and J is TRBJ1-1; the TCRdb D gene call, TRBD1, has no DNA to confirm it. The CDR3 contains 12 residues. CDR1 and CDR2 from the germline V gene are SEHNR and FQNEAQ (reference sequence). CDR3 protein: CASTDRGTEAFF.

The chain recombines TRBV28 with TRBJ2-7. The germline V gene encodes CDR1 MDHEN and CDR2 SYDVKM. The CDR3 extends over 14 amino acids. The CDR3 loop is CASSFQLSSDEQYF.

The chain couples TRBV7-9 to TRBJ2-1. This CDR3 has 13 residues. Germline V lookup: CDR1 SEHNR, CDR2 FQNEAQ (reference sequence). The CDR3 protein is CASSSGHPNEQFF.

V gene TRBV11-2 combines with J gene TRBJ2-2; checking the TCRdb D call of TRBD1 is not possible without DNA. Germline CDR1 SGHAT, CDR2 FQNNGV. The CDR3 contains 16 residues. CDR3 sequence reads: CASSLRSGGPNGELFF.

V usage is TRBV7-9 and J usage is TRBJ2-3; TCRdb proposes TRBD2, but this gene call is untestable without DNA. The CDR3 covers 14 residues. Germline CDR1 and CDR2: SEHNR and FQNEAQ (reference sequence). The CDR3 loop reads CASSQTSWTDTQYF.

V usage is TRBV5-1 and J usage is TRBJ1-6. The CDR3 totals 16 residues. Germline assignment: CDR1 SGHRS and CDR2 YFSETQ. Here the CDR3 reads CASSLNRPADNSPLHF.

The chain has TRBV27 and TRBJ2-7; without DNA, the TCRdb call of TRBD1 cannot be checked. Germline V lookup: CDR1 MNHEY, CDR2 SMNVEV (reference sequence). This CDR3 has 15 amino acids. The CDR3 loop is CASSSPGQGETEQYF.

CDR3 region: CASNSGGASEQYF. The rearrangement links TRBV9 to TRBJ2-7; TCRdb outputs TRBD2, but without DNA this stays unchecked. Germline CDR1 SGDLS, CDR2 YYNGEE. The CDR3 runs 13 residues.

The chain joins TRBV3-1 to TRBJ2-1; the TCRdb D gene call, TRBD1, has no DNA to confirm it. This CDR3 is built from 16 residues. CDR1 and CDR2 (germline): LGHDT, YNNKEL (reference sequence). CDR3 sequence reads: CASSPHPTGLNNEQFF.

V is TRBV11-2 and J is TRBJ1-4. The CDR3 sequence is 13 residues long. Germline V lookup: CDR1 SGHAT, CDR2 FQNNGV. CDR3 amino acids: CASSPHVGEKLFF.

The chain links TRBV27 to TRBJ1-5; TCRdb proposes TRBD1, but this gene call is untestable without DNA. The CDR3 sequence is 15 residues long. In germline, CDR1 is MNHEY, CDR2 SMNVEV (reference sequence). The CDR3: CASSQLGQNNQPQHF.

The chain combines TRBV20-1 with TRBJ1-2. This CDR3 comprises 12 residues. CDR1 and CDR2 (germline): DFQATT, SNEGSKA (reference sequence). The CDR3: CSAPSTGYGYTF.

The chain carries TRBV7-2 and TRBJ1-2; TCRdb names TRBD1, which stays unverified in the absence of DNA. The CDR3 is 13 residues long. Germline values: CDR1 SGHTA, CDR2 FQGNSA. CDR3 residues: CASVVTGTNGYTF.

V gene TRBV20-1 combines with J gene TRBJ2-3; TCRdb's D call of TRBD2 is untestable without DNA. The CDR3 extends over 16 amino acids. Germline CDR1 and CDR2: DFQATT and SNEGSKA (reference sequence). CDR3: CSARGSGTSGTDTQYF.

The CDR3 loop reads CASSWGQGDTEAFF. The V gene is TRBV7-3, the J gene TRBJ1-1; TCRdb proposes TRBD1, but this gene call is untestable without DNA. In germline, CDR1 is SGHTA, CDR2 FQGTGA. The CDR3 is 14 amino acids.

The CDR3 here is CASSLEPGRIPANYGYTF. This chain connects TRBV11-1 to TRBJ1-2; the D gene TCRdb calls, TRBD1, cannot be checked with no DNA. Germline values: CDR1 SGHAT, CDR2 FQDESV (reference sequence). The CDR3 runs to 18 residues. The full variable domain, in which reference TRBV11-1 and TRBJ1-2 provide the parts outside the CDR3, is EAEVAQSPRYKITEKSQAVAFWCDPISGHATLYWYRQILGQGPELLVQFQDESVVDDSQLPKDRFSAERLKGVDSTLKIQPAELGDSAMYLCASSLEPGRIPANYGYTFGSGTRLTVV.

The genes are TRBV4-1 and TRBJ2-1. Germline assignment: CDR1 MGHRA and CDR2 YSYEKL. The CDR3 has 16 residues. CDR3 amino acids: CASSQEGVGYYNEQFF.

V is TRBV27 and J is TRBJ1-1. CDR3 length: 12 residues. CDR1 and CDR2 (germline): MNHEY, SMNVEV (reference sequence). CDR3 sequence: CASRRWGTEAFF.

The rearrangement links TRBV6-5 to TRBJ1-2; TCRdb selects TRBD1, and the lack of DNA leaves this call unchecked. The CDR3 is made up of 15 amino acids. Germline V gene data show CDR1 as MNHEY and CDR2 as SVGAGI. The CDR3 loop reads CASSYSERGIKGYTF.

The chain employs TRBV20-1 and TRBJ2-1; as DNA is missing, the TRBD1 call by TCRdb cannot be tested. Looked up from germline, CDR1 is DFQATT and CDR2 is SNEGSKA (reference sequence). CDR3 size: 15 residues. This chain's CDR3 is CSARDIQRGVDEQFF.